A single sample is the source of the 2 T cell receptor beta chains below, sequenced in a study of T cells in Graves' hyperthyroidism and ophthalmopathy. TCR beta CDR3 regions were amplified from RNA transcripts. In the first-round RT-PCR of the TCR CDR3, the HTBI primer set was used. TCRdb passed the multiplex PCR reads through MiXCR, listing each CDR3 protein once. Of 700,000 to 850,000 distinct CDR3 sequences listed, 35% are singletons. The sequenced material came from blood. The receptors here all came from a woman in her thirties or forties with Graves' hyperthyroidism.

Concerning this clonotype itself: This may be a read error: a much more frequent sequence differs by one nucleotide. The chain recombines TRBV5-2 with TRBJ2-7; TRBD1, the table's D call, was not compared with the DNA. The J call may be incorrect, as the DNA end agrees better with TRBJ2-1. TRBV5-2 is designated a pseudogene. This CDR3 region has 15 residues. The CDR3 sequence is CASNLAGQGSHEQFF. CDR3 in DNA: TGTGCCAGCAACCTAGCGGGACAGGGTTCCCACGAGCAGTTCTTC.

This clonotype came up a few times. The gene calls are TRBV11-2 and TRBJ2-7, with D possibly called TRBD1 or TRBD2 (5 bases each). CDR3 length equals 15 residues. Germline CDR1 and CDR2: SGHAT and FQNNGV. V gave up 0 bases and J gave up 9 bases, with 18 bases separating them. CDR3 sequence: CASSLDRDGVSAQYF. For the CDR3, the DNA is TGTGCCAGCAGCTTAGATCGGGACGGAGTGTCGGCGCAGTACTTC.